What follows is one T cell receptor beta chain and its context. What it binds is not known. The record originates from a study of T cell responses to AZD1222 COVID-19 vaccine. Whole-study findings and limits: Along spike, vaccine-associated CD4 TCRs were found throughout, with dominance at 160-218 and 743-854.

The germline V gene encodes CDR1 WNHNN and CDR2 SYGVQD (reference sequence). The CDR3 loop spans 15 amino acids. Trimming at V came to 6 bases and at J to 3 bases, leaving 4 bases not matched to a gene. Method: immunoSEQ multiplex PCR; TCRdb's copy keeps in-frame clones and lacks some. The data contain roughly 99,000 clones, about 89% of them seen just once; the ten biggest clones take up about 9%. Sequencing was performed on peripheral blood, taken 28 days after the second AZD1222 dose. The sequence came from an adult who received the AZD1222 COVID-19 vaccine. This rearrangement joins TRBV10-1 to TRBJ2-5; the match to TRBD2 covers 13 bases. DNA of the CDR3: TGCGCCAGCAGCACGGGACTAGCGGGAAAAGAGACCCAGTACTTC. This sequence encodes CASSTGLAGKETQYF.